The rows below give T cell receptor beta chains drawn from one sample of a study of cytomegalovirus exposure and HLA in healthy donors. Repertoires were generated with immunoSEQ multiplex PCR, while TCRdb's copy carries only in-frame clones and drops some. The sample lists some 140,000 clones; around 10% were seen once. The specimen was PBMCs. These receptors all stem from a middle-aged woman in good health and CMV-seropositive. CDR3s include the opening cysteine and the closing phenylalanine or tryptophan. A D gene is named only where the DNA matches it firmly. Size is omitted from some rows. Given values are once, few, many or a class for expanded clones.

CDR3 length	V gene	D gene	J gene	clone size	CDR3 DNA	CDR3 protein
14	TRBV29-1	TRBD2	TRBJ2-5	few	TGCAGCGTTATGGGGACTAGCGGGGGAGAGACCCAGTACTTC	CSVMGTSGGETQYF
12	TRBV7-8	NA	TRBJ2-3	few	TGTGCCAGCAGCCTCCCAGCAGATACGCAGTATTTT	CASSLPADTQYF
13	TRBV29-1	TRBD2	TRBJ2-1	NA	TGCAGCGTTGGGACTAGCGGGGGGGATGAGCAGTTCTTC	CSVGTSGGDEQFF
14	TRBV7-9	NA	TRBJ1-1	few	TGTGCCAGCAGCTTACAGAATCGGGAAACTGAAGCTTTCTTT	CASSLQNRETEAFF
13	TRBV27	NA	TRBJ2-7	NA	TGTGCCAGCAGTTATTCCGCGGGTCCCGAGCAGTACTTC	CASSYSAGPEQYF
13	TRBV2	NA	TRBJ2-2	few	TGTGCCAGCGGGCAGGGTCCCACCGGGGAGCTGTTTTTT	CASGQGPTGELFF
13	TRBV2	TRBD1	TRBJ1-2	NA	TGTGCCAGCAGTGGGGAGACAGGGGGCGGCTACACCTTC	CASSGETGGGYTF
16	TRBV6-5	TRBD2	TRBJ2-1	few	TGTGCCAGCAGTTCACTAGCGGCGAACTCCTACAATGAGCAGTTCTTC	CASSSLAANSYNEQFF
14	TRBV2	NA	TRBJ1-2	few	TGTGCCAGCTTCGCGGGGCGGGCTAGCTATGGCTACACCTTC	CASFAGRASYGYTF
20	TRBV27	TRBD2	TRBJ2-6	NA	TGTGCCAGCAGTTCCCTAGCCGGGGGGGCCTTTATCTTGGGGGCCAACGTCCTGACTTTC	CASSSLAGGAFILGANVLTF
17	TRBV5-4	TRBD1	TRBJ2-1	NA	TGTGCCAGCAGCCCATTCACGACAGGGGGTCTTTACAATGAGCAGTTCTTC	CASSPFTTGGLYNEQFF
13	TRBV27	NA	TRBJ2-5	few	TGTGCCAGCAGTTCTTCAACAGGGAAGACCCAGTACTTC	CASSSSTGKTQYF
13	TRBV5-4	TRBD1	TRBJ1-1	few	TGTGCCAGCAGCGGCGGGACAGGGGATGGGGCTTTCTTT	CASSGGTGDGAFF
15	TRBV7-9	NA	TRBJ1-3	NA	TGTGCCAGCAGCTGGTCCGGGACACCCGAGGACACCATATATTTT	CASSWSGTPEDTIYF
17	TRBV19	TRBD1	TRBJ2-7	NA	TGTGCCAGTAGTCCTACCCGAGACAGGGCTGGAGTATACGAGCAGTACTTC	CASSPTRDRAGVYEQYF
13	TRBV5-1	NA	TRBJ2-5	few	TGCGCCAGCAGCGTGGGGCTCCAAGAGACCCAGTACTTC	CASSVGLQETQYF
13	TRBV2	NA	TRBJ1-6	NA	TGTGCCAGCAGTGAAGTGGGGGGGGGACCCCTCCACTTT	CASSEVGGGPLHF
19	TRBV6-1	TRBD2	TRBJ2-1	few	TGTGCCAGCAGTGAAGTGCGACTAGCGGGGGCCCTCACCTACAATGAGCAGTTCTTC	CASSEVRLAGALTYNEQFF
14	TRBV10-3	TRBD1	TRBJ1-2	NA	TGTGCCATCACCCTCTCGGACAGGATGGGTGGCTACACCTTC	CAITLSDRMGGYTF
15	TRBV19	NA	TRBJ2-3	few	TGTGCCAGTAGTATGTCGTGGGGGGTTTATGATACGCAGTATTTT	CASSMSWGVYDTQYF
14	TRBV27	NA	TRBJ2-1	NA	TGTGCCAGCAGTTTTAAGCCCTCCTTGGTTGAGCAGTTCTTC	CASSFKPSLVEQFF
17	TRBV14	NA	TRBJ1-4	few	TGTGCCAGCAGCCCCGACCTTCCGGGACACCTTAATGAAAAACTGTTTTTT	CASSPDLPGHLNEKLFF
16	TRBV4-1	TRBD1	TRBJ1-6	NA	TGCGCCAGCAGCCAAGATGACAGGGTGTATAATTCACCCCTCCACTTT	CASSQDDRVYNSPLHF
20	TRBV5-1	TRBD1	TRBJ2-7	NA	TGCGCCAGCAGCTCATACCCCCCCGGACAGGGGGCTGGCCCAGGGAACGAGCAGTACTTC	CASSSYPPGQGAGPGNEQYF
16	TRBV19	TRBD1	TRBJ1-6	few	TGTGCCAGTAGTCCTGGGACAGGGGGCTATAATTCACCCCTCCACTTT	CASSPGTGGYNSPLHF
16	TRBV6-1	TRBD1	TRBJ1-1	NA	TGTGCCAGCAGTGAACCCGGACAGGCCCTAAGCACTGAAGCTTTCTTT	CASSEPGQALSTEAFF
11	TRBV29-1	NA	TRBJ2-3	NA	TGCAGCGTGGAGGGACTCCCTGAGCAGTATTTT	CSVEGLPEQYF
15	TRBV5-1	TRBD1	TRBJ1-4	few	TGCGCCAGCAGCTTGGGAGGAGGGGGCGATGAAAAACTGTTTTTT	CASSLGGGGDEKLFF
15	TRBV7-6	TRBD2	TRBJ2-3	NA	TGTGCCAGCAGTAATAGCGGGGGCCGCACAGATACGCAGTATTTT	CASSNSGGRTDTQYF
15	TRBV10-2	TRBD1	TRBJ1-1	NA	TGCGCCAGCAGTGGATCGACAGGGCACTACACTGAAGCTTTCTTT	CASSGSTGHYTEAFF
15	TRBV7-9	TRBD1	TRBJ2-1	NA	TGTGCCAGCAGCTTCGGGGGGACAGGGGACAATGAGCAGTTCTTC	CASSFGGTGDNEQFF
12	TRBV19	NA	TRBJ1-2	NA	TGTGCCAGTAGTCTGGCAGGGCATGGCTACACCTTC	CASSLAGHGYTF
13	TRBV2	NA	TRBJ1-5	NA	TGTGCCAGCAGTGGCAGTCGGGATCAGCCCCAGCATTTT	CASSGSRDQPQHF
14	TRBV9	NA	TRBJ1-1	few	TGTGCCAGCAGCCGGGGACAAATGAACACTGAAGCTTTCTTT	CASSRGQMNTEAFF
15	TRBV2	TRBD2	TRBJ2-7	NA	TGTGCCAGCGCCGGGCTAGCGGGGGTTTCGGGAGAGCAGTACTTC	CASAGLAGVSGEQYF
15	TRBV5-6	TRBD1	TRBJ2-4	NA	TGTGCCAGCAGCTTGAGGACAGGGCGCATAAACATTCAGTACTTC	CASSLRTGRINIQYF
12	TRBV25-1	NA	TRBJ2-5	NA	TGTGCCAGCAGTGTTAACCAAGAGACCCAGTACTTC	CASSVNQETQYF
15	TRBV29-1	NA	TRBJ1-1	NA	TGCAGCGTTGGACCCAAGGGACCGGGGGACACTGAAGCTTTCTTT	CSVGPKGPGDTEAFF
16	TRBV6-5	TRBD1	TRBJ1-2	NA	TGTGCCAGCAGTTACGCGGGACAGGGGAAGAGCGATGGCTACACCTTC	CASSYAGQGKSDGYTF
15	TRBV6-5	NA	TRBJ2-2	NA	TGTGCCAGCAGTCCGGGACACGCGAACACCGGGGAGCTGTTTTTT	CASSPGHANTGELFF